This note documents a single T cell receptor beta chain sequence. Its antigen is as yet unknown. The data derive from a study of cytomegalovirus exposure and HLA in healthy donors. Overall study results and limits: The study recorded about 160 TCR beta chains that were cytomegalovirus-associated. One later analysis, an examination of the roughly 130 validation repertoires, found that first-cohort TCR clusters tended to co-occur in them. Using the classifier, cytomegalovirus status was reportedly diagnosed with high specificity and sensitivity. In vitro work confirmed that three CMV-associated chains recognize CMV antigens.

Assay used: immunoSEQ multiplex PCR; TCRdb lists only in-frame clones, some missing. Of more than 70,000 clones listed, about 95% are singletons. The CDR3 extends over 14 amino acids. V was pared by 2 bases and J by 13 bases, with 22 bases between. In germline, CDR1 is SGHDT, CDR2 YYEEEE. The chain combines TRBV5-6 with TRBJ2-7; D unclear. The TCR was taken from a woman aged 18-29 years in good health and CMV-seronegative. Sequencing input: PBMCs. CDR3 loop: CASSFQKPPGAHYF. As DNA, the CDR3 is TGTGCCAGCAGCTTTCAGAAGCCCCCGGGTGCTCATTACTTC.